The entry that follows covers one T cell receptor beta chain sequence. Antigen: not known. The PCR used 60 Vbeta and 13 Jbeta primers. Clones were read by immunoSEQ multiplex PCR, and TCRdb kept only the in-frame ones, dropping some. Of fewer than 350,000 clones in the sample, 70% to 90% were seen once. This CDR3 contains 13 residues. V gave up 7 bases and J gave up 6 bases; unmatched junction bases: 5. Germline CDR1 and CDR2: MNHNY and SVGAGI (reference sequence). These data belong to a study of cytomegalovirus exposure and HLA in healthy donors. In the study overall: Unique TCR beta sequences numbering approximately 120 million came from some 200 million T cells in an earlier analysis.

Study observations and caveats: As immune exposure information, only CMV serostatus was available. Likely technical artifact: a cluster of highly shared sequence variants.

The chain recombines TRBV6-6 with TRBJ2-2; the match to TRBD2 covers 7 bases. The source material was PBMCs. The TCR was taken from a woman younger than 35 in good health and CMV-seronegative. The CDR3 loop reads CASMWGGSGELFF. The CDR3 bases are TGTGCCAGCATGTGGGGGGGGTCCGGGGAGCTGTTTTTT.